Each of the 23 T cell receptor beta chains below was sequenced from the same sample in a study of blood T cell repertoires in COVID-19. Sequencing used immunoSEQ multiplex PCR; TCRdb keeps in-frame clones, though not all of them. Counted here are tens of thousands of clones, 65% to 85% occurring once; the ten biggest clones make up more than 1.5%. Sequenced: peripheral blood. Receptors originate from a middle-aged man with acute or convalescent COVID-19.

This chain joins TRBV7-9 and TRBJ2-1; the D gene is possibly TRBD2 (6 bases). Germline-derived CDR1 and CDR2 are SEHNR and FQNEAQ (reference sequence). The CDR3 is 16 amino acids. Trimming removed 1 base at V and 7 bases at J, with 17 bases between. CDR3 DNA: TGTGCCAGCAGCTTAGGGGGGTCCAATGGAGGGAATGAGCAGTTCTTC. Translating it yields CASSLGGSNGGNEQFF. Using reference TRBV7-9 and TRBJ2-1 for the parts outside the CDR3, the full variable domain is DTGVSQNPRHKITKRGQNVTFRCDPISEHNRLYWYRQTLGQGPEFLTYFQNEAQLEKSRLLSDRFSAERPKGSFSTLEIQRTEQGDSAMYLCASSLGGSNGGNEQFFGPGTRLTVL.

The chain uses TRBV5-4 and TRBJ1-3; perhaps TRBD1 as D (5 bases). Per the germline V gene, CDR1 is SGHNT and CDR2 is YYREEE (reference sequence). Trimming pared 1 base from V and 0 bases from J, leaving 11 bases between. The CDR3 contains 16 residues. The CDR3 DNA reads TGTGCCAGCAGCTTGTTTCAGGGAAGCTCTGGAAACACCATATATTTT. Translation gives CASSLFQGSSGNTIYF.

The chain links TRBV3-1 (or the pseudogene TRBV3-2) to TRBJ1-6; D is unresolved. This CDR3 is built from 15 residues. V was trimmed by 0 bases and J by 9 bases, leaving 12 bases between them. Germline CDR1 LGHDT, CDR2 YNNKEL (reference sequence). CDR3 sequence reads: CASSQDSGIGSPLHF. The DNA of the CDR3 is TGTGCCAGCAGCCAAGATTCGGGGATAGGTTCACCCCTCCACTTT.

V usage is TRBV7-9 and J usage is TRBJ1-3; 7 nucleotides align to TRBD1. V lost 1 base and J lost 9; bases outside the gene matches: 9. The germline V gene has CDR1 SEHNR and CDR2 FQNEAQ (reference sequence). The CDR3 covers 15 residues. CDR3 amino acids: CASSLGDREDGTIYF. The CDR3, as DNA: TGTGCCAGCAGCTTAGGGGACAGAGAAGACGGCACCATATATTTT.

This clone has more than one count but fewer than ten. V is TRBV4-1 and J is TRBJ2-1, with D perhaps matching TRBD2 (5 bases). The V and J ends lost 1 base and 5 bases respectively, with 15 bases between them. Germline-derived CDR1 and CDR2 are MGHRA and YSYEKL. There are 16 residues in the CDR3. The CDR3 DNA reads as TGCGCCAGCAGCCAAGTTAGGAGGTCTTACCACAATGAGCAGTTCTTC. Translating it yields CASSQVRRSYHNEQFF.

The rearrangement joins TRBV29-1 to TRBJ2-5; D uncertain. Trimming shortened V by 7 bases and J by 4 bases, and 10 bases separated the two germline ends. Germline CDR1 and CDR2: SQVTM and ANQGSEA. The CDR3 runs to 11 residues. CDR3 DNA: TGCAGCGCACAAGTAGCAGAGACCCAGTACTTC. Its protein is CSAQVAETQYF.

This CDR3 is CASSPRSPNYGYTF. For the CDR3, the DNA is TGTGCCAGCAGTCCTAGGTCGCCTAACTATGGCTACACCTTC. This chain uses TRBV28 with TRBJ1-2, with unresolved D. The V gene's germline CDR1 is MDHEN and CDR2 SYDVKM. The ends were cut back, 5 bases at V and 0 bases at J, with 10 bases in the middle. The CDR3 spans 14 residues.

This chain connects TRBV19 to TRBJ2-1; tentatively, D is TRBD2 (5 bases). CDR1 LNHDA and CDR2 SQIVND come from the germline V gene (reference sequence). The V end lost 9 bases, the J end lost 2 bases, and 17 bases lay between the germline ends. CDR3 size: 15 residues. CDR3 sequence reads: CASKATITAYNEQFF. The CDR3 region has the DNA TGTGCCAGCAAGGCGACTATAACGGCCTACAATGAGCAGTTCTTC.

The chain recombines TRBV28 with TRBJ2-1; 13 positions match TRBD2. V gave up 4 bases and J gave up 8 bases; unmatched junction bases: 8. This CDR3 is 16 amino acids long. The germline CDR1 and CDR2 sequences are MDHEN and SYDVKM. CDR3 in DNA: TGTGCCAGCAGTTCCCCGACTAGCGGGGGGTTCCATGAGCAGTTCTTC. This gives the protein CASSSPTSGGFHEQFF.

CDR3 in DNA: TGTGCCAGCAGCCGGACAGGAGGCAGCCGGACCTATGGCTACACCTTC. Amino acids: CASSRTGGSRTYGYTF. V and J are TRBV6-2 or TRBV6-3 and TRBJ1-2; 7 positions agree with TRBD1. The CDR3 has 16 amino acids. CDR1 is MNHEY and CDR2 is SVGEGT in the germline V gene. After removal of 6 bases from V and 4 bases from J, the junction contained 14 bases not matched to a gene.

The chain couples TRBV28 to TRBJ2-1; TRBD2 aligns across 11 bases. After removal of 6 bases from V and 8 bases from J, the junction contained 9 bases not matched to a gene. The CDR3 spans 15 residues. Germline CDR1 and CDR2: MDHEN and SYDVKM. CDR3 in amino acids: CASRRTSGSGYEQFF. The CDR3 bases are TGTGCCAGCAGGCGTACTAGCGGGAGTGGCTATGAGCAGTTCTTC. Full variable domain (missing parts from reference TRBV28 and TRBJ2-1): DVKVTQSSRYLVKRTGEKVFLECVQDMDHENMFWYRQDPGLGLRLIYFSYDVKMKEKGDIPEGYSVSREKKERFSLILESASTNQTSMYLCASRRTSGSGYEQFFGPGTRLTVL.

The V call is TRBV18, the J call TRBJ2-1; D gene ambiguous. This CDR3 region has 14 residues. The V end was cut by 2 bases, the J end by 8 bases, with 13 bases between. Germline V gene lookup returns CDR1 KGHSH and CDR2 LQKENI. CDR3 in amino acids: CASSPTSVAYEQFF. In nucleotides, the CDR3 is TGTGCCAGCTCACCAACCAGCGTCGCTTATGAGCAGTTCTTC.

The CDR3 DNA reads TGTGCCAGCACTCCCGGGGGACTAGCCGCATCTTACAATGAGCAGTTCTTC. As protein: CASTPGGLAASYNEQFF. The V gene is TRBV27, the J gene TRBJ2-1; TRBD2 agrees at 9 bases. This CDR3 is built from 17 residues. Per germline, CDR1 MNHEY and CDR2 SMNVEV (reference sequence). J was trimmed by 4 bases and V by 7 bases; bases with no gene match: 14.

This clone was observed a handful of times. The chain has TRBV18 and TRBJ2-1, with 9 nucleotides matching TRBD2. V was clipped by 1 base and J by 5 bases; unmatched bases: 6. CDR3 size: 16 residues. CDR1 is KGHSH, CDR2 LQKENI, per germline. The CDR3 nucleotides are TGTGCCAGCTCACCACGGGCGGGGGGGACCCACAATGAGCAGTTCTTC. It is translated as CASSPRAGGTHNEQFF.

This clone was counted only a few times. The chain couples TRBV28 to TRBJ2-7, with D possibly TRBD1 on 7 matching bases. This CDR3 comprises 15 residues. The germline gives CDR1 MDHEN, CDR2 SYDVKM. The V and J ends lost 5 bases and 4 bases respectively, with 18 bases between them. As DNA, the CDR3 is TGTGCCAGCAGTCAGGCAGGGCAGGGGGGTTACGAGCAGTACTTC. It is translated as CASSQAGQGGYEQYF.

The chain has TRBV27 and TRBJ1-2; no definite D call. Trimming took 4 bases from V and 4 from J, leaving 10 bases between them. The germline gives CDR1 MNHEY, CDR2 SMNVEV (reference sequence). The CDR3 runs to 13 residues. This CDR3 is CASSYQEGYGYTF. CDR3 DNA: TGTGCCAGCAGTTACCAGGAGGGCTATGGCTACACCTTC.

J is TRBJ2-3 and V is TRBV5-1; 8 nucleotides agree with TRBD1. CDR1 is SGHRS and CDR2 is YFSETQ in the germline V gene. Trimming removed 5 bases from V and 1 base from J; junction bases left unmatched: 12. The CDR3 covers 17 residues. The CDR3 region has the DNA TGCGCCAGCAGTAGGAATCAGGGGGCGACGGGCACAGATACGCAGTATTTT. It translates to CASSRNQGATGTDTQYF.

V and J are TRBV6-2 or TRBV6-3 and TRBJ1-5; 7 bases match TRBD1. The length of the CDR3 is 17 residues. V was pared by 5 bases and J by 0 bases, with 10 bases of the junction left unmatched. CDR1 is MNHEY and CDR2 is SVGEGT in the germline V gene. In nucleotides, the CDR3 is TGTGCCAGCAGTCTCAGGGGGTTCGCCAATAGCAATCAGCCCCAGCATTTT. Its protein is CASSLRGFANSNQPQHF.

The CDR3 sequence is CASSPGRGYNEQFF. The CDR3 DNA follows: TGTGCCAGCAGTCCCGGCAGGGGTTACAATGAGCAGTTCTTC. The chain joins TRBV6-5 to TRBJ2-1; maybe TRBD1 (6 bases). The length of the CDR3 is 14 residues. Trimming removed 5 bases at V and 4 bases at J, with 12 bases between. CDR1 and CDR2 (germline): MNHEY, SVGAGI.

The chain joins TRBV19 to TRBJ2-2, with 8 bases identical to TRBD1. This CDR3 contains 16 residues. Germline V gene lookup returns CDR1 LNHDA and CDR2 SQIVND (reference sequence). Unmatched junction bases numbered 6, after V lost 1 base and J lost 5 bases. The CDR3 is CASSIARTGYTGELFF. In DNA, the CDR3 is TGTGCCAGTAGTATAGCGCGGACAGGGTATACCGGGGAGCTGTTTTTT.

The chain is built from TRBV27 and TRBJ1-6, with D uncertain. Germline V gene lookup returns CDR1 MNHEY and CDR2 SMNVEV (reference sequence). The CDR3 is made up of 13 amino acids. The V and J ends lost 11 bases and 0 bases respectively, with 8 bases between them. The CDR3 DNA reads as TGTGCCTGCCGGAGCTCCTATAATTCACCCCTCCACTTT. This translates into CACRSSYNSPLHF.

The V and J genes are TRBV6-2 or TRBV6-3 and TRBJ1-5; 8 bases align to TRBD1. Germline CDR1 and CDR2: MNHEY and SVGEGT. V gave up 2 bases and J gave up 1 base; unmatched junction bases: 13. The CDR3 is made up of 19 amino acids. The DNA of the CDR3 is TGTGCCAGCAGTTACCCGGACAGGGAACTAGGTTTAAGCAATCAGCCCCAGCATTTT. Its translation is CASSYPDRELGLSNQPQHF.

In its sample, this clone was seen once. The chain combines TRBV7-9 with TRBJ1-2; possibly TRBD1 for D (6 bases). Germline CDR1 SEHNR, CDR2 FQNEAQ (reference sequence). The CDR3 totals 13 residues. Between the trimmed V and J ends, which lost 1 base and 11 bases, there was a span of 14 bases. CDR3 sequence: CASSLEQGGSYTF. CDR3 DNA sequence: TGTGCCAGCAGCTTAGAACAGGGCGGATCTTACACCTTC. Together with reference TRBV7-9 and TRBJ1-2, the CDR3 gives the full variable domain: DTGVSQNPRHKITKRGQNVTFRCDPISEHNRLYWYRQTLGQGPEFLTYFQNEAQLEKSRLLSDRFSAERPKGSFSTLEIQRTEQGDSAMYLCASSLEQGGSYTFGSGTRLTVV.